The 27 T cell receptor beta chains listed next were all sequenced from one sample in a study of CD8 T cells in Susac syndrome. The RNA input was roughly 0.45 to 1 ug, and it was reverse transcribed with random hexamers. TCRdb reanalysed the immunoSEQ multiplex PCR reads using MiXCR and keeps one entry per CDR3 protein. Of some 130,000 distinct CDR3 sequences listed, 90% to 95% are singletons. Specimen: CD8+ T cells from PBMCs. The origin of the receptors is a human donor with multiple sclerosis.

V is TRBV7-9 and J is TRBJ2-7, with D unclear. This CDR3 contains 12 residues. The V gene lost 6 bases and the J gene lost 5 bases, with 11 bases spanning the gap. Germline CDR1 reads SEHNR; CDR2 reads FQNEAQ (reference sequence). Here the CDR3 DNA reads TGTGCCAGCAGGCCTCTTGGAAACGAGCAGTACTTC. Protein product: CASRPLGNEQYF.

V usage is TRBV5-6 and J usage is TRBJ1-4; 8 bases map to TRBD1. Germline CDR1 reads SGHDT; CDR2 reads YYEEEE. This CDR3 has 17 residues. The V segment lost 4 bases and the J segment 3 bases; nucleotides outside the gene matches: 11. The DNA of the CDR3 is TGTGCCAGCAGCCCCACGCCCGACAGGGGCCCTAATGAAAAACTGTTTTTT. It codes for CASSPTPDRGPNEKLFF.

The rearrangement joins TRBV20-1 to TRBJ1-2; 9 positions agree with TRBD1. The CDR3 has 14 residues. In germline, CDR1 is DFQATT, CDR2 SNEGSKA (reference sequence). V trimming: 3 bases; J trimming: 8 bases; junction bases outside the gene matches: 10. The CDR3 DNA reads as TGCAGTGCTAGTTGGACAGGGGACAAACCGGGCTACACCTTC. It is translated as CSASWTGDKPGYTF.

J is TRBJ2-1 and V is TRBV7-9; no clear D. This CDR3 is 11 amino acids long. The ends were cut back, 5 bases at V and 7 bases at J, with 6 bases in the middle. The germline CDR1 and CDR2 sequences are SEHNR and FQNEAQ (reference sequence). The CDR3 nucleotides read TGTGCCAGCAGCCCCGTAAATGAGCAGTTCTTC. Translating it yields CASSPVNEQFF.

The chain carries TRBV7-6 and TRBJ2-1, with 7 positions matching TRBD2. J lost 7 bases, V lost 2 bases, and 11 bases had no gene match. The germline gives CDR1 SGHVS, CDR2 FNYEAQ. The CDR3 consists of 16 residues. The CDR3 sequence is CASSLHLGEGVNEQFF. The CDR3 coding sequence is TGTGCCAGCAGCTTACATCTGGGGGAGGGAGTGAATGAGCAGTTCTTC.

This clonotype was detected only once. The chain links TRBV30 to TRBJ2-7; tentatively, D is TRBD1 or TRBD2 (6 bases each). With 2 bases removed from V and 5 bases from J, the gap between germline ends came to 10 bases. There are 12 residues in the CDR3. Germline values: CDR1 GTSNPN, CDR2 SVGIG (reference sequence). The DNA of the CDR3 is TGTGCCTGGAGTTCAGGGGAGGACGAGCAGTACTTC. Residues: CAWSSGEDEQYF.

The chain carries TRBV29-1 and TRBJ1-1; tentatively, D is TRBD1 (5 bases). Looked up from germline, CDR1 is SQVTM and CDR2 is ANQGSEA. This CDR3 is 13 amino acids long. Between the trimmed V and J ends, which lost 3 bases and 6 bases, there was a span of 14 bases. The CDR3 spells CSVDSPMGAEAFF. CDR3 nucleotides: TGCAGCGTTGATTCTCCTATGGGGGCTGAAGCTTTCTTT.

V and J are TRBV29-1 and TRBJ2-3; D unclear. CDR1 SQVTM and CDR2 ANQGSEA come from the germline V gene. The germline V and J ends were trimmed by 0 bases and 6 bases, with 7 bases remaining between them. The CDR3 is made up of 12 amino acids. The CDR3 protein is CSVEEYADTQYF. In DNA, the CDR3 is TGCAGCGTTGAAGAGTACGCTGATACGCAGTATTTT.

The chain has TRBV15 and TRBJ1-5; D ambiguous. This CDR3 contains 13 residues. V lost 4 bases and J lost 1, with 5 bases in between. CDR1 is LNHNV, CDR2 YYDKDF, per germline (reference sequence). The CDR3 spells CATSTRSNQPQHF. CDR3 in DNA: TGTGCCACCAGCACTAGGAGCAATCAGCCCCAGCATTTT.

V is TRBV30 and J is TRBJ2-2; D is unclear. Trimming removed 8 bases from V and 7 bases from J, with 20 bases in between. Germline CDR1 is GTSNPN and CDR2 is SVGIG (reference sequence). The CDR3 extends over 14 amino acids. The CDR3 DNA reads TGTGCCGGGGAAAGGGCCAGAGCGAGCGGGGAGCTGTTTTTT. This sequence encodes CAGERARASGELFF.

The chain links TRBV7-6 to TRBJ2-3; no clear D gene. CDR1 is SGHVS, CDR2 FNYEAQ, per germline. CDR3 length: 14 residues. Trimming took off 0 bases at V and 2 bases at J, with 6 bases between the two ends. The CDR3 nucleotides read TGTGCCAGCAGCTTAGCGGGCCCCACAGATACGCAGTATTTT. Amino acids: CASSLAGPTDTQYF.

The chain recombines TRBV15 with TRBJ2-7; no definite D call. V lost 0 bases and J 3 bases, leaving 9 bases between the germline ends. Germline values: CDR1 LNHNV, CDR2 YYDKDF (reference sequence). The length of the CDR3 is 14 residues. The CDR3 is CATSREHSIYEQYF. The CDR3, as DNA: TGTGCCACCAGCAGAGAACACAGCATCTACGAGCAGTACTTC.

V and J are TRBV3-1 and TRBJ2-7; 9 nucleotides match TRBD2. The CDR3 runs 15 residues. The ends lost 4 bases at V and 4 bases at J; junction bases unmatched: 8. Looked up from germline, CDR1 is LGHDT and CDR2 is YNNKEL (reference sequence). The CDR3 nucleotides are TGTGCCAGCAGCCCTGGCTTGACTAGCGGATACGAGCAGTACTTC. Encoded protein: CASSPGLTSGYEQYF.

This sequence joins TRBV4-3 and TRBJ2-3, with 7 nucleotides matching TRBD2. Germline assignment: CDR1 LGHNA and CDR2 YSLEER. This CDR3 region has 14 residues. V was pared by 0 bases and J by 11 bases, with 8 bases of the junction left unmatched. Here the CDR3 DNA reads TGCGCCAGCAGCCAAGATCGGGGGGATATGTGGCAGTATTTT. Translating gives CASSQDRGDMWQYF.

The DNA of the CDR3 is TGTGCCAGCAGCCCCCCCCGCCCTCGGGAGCAGTACTTC. Amino acid sequence: CASSPPRPREQYF. The gene calls are TRBV7-2 and TRBJ2-7; D is unresolved. Germline CDR1 SGHTA, CDR2 FQGNSA. The V end was cut by 5 bases, the J end by 7 bases, with 15 bases between. The CDR3 is made up of 13 amino acids.

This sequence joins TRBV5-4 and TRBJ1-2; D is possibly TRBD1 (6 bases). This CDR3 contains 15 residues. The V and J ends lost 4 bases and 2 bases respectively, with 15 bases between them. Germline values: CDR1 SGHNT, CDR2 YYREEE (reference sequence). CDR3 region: CASSPLGAPNYGYTF. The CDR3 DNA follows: TGTGCCAGCAGCCCCTTGGGGGCGCCAAACTATGGCTACACCTTC.

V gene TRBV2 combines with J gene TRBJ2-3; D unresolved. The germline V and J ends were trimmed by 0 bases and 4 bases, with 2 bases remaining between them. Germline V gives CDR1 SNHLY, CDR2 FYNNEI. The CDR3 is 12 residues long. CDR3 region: CASSEASDTQYF. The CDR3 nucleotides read TGTGCCAGCAGTGAAGCTTCAGATACGCAGTATTTT.

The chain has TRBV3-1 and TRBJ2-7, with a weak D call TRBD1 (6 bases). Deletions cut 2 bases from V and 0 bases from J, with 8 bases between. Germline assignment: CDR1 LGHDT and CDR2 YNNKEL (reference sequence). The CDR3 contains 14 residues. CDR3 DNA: TGTGCCAGCAGCCAAATCAGGGGCTCCTACGAGCAGTACTTC. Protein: CASSQIRGSYEQYF.

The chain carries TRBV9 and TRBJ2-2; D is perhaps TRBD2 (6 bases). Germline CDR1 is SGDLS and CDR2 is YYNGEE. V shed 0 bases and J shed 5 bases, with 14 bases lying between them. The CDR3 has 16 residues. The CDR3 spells CASSVAPGVTTGELFF. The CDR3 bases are TGTGCCAGCAGCGTAGCTCCGGGGGTTACGACCGGGGAGCTGTTTTTT.

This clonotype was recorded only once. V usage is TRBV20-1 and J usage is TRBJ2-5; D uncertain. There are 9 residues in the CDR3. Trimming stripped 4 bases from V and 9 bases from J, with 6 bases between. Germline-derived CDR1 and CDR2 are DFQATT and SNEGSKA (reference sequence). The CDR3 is CSANHPQYF. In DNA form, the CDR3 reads TGCAGTGCTAACCATCCCCAGTACTTC.

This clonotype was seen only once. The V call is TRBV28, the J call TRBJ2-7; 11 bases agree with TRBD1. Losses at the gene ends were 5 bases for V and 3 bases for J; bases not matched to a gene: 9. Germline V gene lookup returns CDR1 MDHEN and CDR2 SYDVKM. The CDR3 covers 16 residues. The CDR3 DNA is TGTGCCAGCAGTCTCTCATGGACAGGGGGCTACTACGAGCAGTACTTC. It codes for CASSLSWTGGYYEQYF.

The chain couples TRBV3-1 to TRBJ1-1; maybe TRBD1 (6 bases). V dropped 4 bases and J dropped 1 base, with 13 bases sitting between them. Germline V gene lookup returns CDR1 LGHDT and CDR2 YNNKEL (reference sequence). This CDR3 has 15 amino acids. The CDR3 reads CASSREQGANTEAFF. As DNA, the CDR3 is TGTGCCAGCAGCCGAGAACAGGGAGCGAACACTGAAGCTTTCTTT.

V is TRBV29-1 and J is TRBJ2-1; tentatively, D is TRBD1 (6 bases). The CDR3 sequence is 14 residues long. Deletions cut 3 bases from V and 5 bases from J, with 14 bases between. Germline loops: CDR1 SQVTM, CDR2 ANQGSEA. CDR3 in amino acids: CSVEPGHHDNEQFF. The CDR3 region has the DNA TGCAGCGTTGAGCCGGGACATCACGACAATGAGCAGTTCTTC.

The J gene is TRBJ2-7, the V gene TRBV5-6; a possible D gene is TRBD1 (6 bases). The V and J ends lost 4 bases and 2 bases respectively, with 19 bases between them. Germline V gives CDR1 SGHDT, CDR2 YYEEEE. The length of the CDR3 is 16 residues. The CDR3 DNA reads TGTGCCAGCAGCCGCCCACAGGGCCCTTTCCCCTACGAGCAGTACTTC. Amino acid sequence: CASSRPQGPFPYEQYF.

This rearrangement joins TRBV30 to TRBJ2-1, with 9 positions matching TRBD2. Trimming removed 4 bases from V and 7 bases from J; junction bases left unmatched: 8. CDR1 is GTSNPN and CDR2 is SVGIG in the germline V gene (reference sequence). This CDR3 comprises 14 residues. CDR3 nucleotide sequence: TGTGCCTGGACCGCGGGGGGGGGTTTTAATGAGCAGTTCTTC. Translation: CAWTAGGGFNEQFF.

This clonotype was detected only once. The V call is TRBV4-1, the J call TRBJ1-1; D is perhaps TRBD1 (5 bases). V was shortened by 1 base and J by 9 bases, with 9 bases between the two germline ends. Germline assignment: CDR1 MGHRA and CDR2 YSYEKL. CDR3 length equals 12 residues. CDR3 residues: CASSQGGMKAFF. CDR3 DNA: TGCGCCAGCAGCCAAGGGGGGATGAAAGCTTTCTTT.

The CDR3 loop reads CASSIDMASYSNQPQHF. CDR3 in DNA: TGTGCCAGTAGTATAGATATGGCCAGCTATAGCAATCAGCCCCAGCATTTT. This chain uses TRBV19 with TRBJ1-5; no reliable D call. In germline, CDR1 is LNHDA, CDR2 SQIVND (reference sequence). The length of the CDR3 is 17 residues. V was shortened by 0 bases and J by 0 bases, with 12 bases between the two germline ends. The whole variable domain, filled in from reference TRBV19 and TRBJ1-5, reads DGGITQSPKYLFRKEGQNVTLSCEQNLNHDAMYWYRQDPGQGLRLIYYSQIVNDFQKGDIAEGYSVSREKKESFPLTVTSAQKNPTAFYLCASSIDMASYSNQPQHFGDGTRLSIL.